A single sample is the source of the 24 T cell receptor beta chains below, sequenced in a study of blood T cell repertoires in COVID-19 (dated by TCRdb to 2020 to 2021). Receptor libraries were prepared by the immunoSEQ multiplex PCR assay. In its TCRdb copy, this immuneACCESS table keeps in-frame sequences only and misses some clones. Where compared with another copy, unresolved V genes explain less than half of these, and the others have no known cause. The sample profile shows roughly 520,000 clones; approximately 88% of them were found once. The top ten clonotypes cover approximately 1.8% of the sample. The sequencing sample was made of PBMCs or T cells enriched from blood (not recorded which). The source is a woman between 35 and 50 years old who had recovered from COVID-19.

In this sample, this clone turned up a few times. The CDR3 loop is CASSGWSGTSYNEQFF. CDR3 nucleotides: TGTGCCAGCAGTGGATGGAGCGGGACCTCCTACAATGAGCAGTTCTTC. The chain employs TRBV2 and TRBJ2-1; 7 bases align to TRBD2. Unmatched junction bases numbered 6, after V lost 4 bases and J lost 0 bases. The CDR3 sequence is 16 residues long. Germline V gene sequence: CDR1 SNHLY, CDR2 FYNNEI.

The chain links TRBV7-8 to TRBJ2-1; 8 nucleotides agree with TRBD2. The V gene's germline CDR1 is SGHVS and CDR2 FQNEAQ. The CDR3 has 17 residues. The V and J ends lost 3 bases and 0 bases, in that order; junction bases with no gene match: 7. CDR3 nucleotide sequence: TGTGCCAGCAGCTTCCAGCGGGGGAAGGACTCCTACAATGAGCAGTTCTTC. Protein: CASSFQRGKDSYNEQFF.

The rearrangement links TRBV4-3 to TRBJ1-5; D may be TRBD1 (6 bases). The CDR3 spans 17 residues. Per the germline V gene, CDR1 is LGHNA and CDR2 is YSLEER. V lost 3 bases and J 0 bases, leaving 15 bases between the germline ends. The CDR3 sequence: CASSQDRSDYSNQPQHF. The CDR3, as DNA: TGCGCCAGCAGCCAGGACAGATCGGATTATAGCAATCAGCCCCAGCATTTT.

This sequence joins TRBV10-2 and TRBJ1-5; D is unresolved. Germline V gene lookup returns CDR1 WSHSY and CDR2 SAAADI. The CDR3 spans 15 residues. V shed 7 bases and J shed 0 bases, with 13 bases lying between them. The CDR3 DNA reads TGCGCCAGCAAGCGGGGTCAGAATAGCAATCAGCCCCAGCATTTT. Its translation: CASKRGQNSNQPQHF.

This chain uses TRBV5-1 with TRBJ2-5; 8 nucleotides agree with TRBD1. The length of the CDR3 is 16 residues. From germline, CDR1 is SGHRS and CDR2 YFSETQ. V lost 0 bases, J lost 5 bases, and 9 bases stayed unmatched. The DNA of the CDR3 is TGCGCCAGCAGCTTGGGGCAGGGGGCGTTTATTGAGACCCAGTACTTC. This encodes CASSLGQGAFIETQYF.

The rearrangement uses TRBV5-6 and TRBJ1-2, with 9 bases identical to TRBD1. Germline values: CDR1 SGHDT, CDR2 YYEEEE. The CDR3 has 16 residues. The V segment lost 3 bases and the J segment 0 bases; nucleotides outside the gene matches: 6. The CDR3 is CASSYGTGLTNYGYTF. The CDR3 DNA reads TGTGCCAGCAGCTACGGGACAGGGCTGACTAACTATGGCTACACCTTC.

The CDR3 spells CASSYYRGTEAFF. The CDR3 nucleotides are TGTGCCAGCAGTTACTATCGGGGCACTGAAGCTTTCTTT. J is TRBJ1-1 and V is TRBV6-2 or TRBV6-3; D gene uncertain. V was clipped by 1 base and J by 4 bases, with 7 bases between them. The CDR3 totals 13 residues. Germline CDR1 and CDR2: MNHEY and SVGEGT.

This clone was detected once. The chain links TRBV5-1 to TRBJ2-1; 12 bases are a match to TRBD2. The CDR3 loop spans 18 amino acids. J gave up 5 bases and V 4 bases, and 13 bases lay outside the gene matches. Germline V gives CDR1 SGHRS, CDR2 YFSETQ. CDR3 bases: TGCGCCAGCAGCGCACAGACTAGCGGGGGAGATCGCCACAATGAGCAGTTCTTC. It yields the protein CASSAQTSGGDRHNEQFF.

The gene calls are TRBV19 and TRBJ1-5; D might be TRBD1 (6 bases). Germline V gene data show CDR1 as LNHDA and CDR2 as SQIVND (reference sequence). CDR3 length: 17 residues. V was cut by 7 bases and J by 0 bases, with 19 bases left in between. CDR3 protein: CASTVQGSPYSNQPQHF. The CDR3 nucleotides are TGTGCCAGTACCGTACAGGGATCTCCCTATAGCAATCAGCCCCAGCATTTT.

The rearrangement uses TRBV7-8 and TRBJ1-5; D is uncertain. The CDR3 length is 12 residues. Between the trimmed V and J ends, which lost 5 bases and 10 bases, there was a span of 12 bases. CDR1 SGHVS and CDR2 FQNEAQ come from the germline V gene. The CDR3 protein is CASSPDRGPQHF. CDR3 nucleotide sequence: TGTGCCAGCAGCCCCGACCGGGGACCCCAGCATTTT.

The V and J genes are TRBV6-5 and TRBJ1-1; D uncertain. V shed 0 bases and J shed 6 bases, with 11 bases lying between them. The CDR3 is 14 amino acids. Germline loops: CDR1 MNHEY, CDR2 SVGAGI. CDR3 sequence (DNA): TGTGCCAGCAGTTACTCGACTTCCACCGCTGAAGCTTTCTTT. Amino acid sequence: CASSYSTSTAEAFF.

The chain employs TRBV6-4 and TRBJ2-2; D not certain. Looked up from germline, CDR1 is MRHNA and CDR2 is SNTAGT. Trimming pared 3 bases from V and 5 bases from J, leaving 10 bases between. The CDR3 has 14 amino acids. CDR3 nucleotide sequence: TGTGCCAGCAGTGAGCTCTCGCAGACCGGGGAGCTGTTTTTT. Translating gives CASSELSQTGELFF.

The chain combines TRBV5-6 with TRBJ2-1; perhaps TRBD2 as D (6 bases). The CDR3 spans 17 residues. Between the trimmed V and J ends, which lost 4 bases and 1 base, there was a span of 18 bases. Germline CDR1 SGHDT, CDR2 YYEEEE. The CDR3: CASSPGGAGSSYNEQFF. The CDR3 coding sequence is TGTGCCAGCAGCCCCGGGGGTGCGGGAAGTTCCTACAATGAGCAGTTCTTC.

The J gene is TRBJ1-1, the V gene TRBV19; D not resolved. V lost 1 base, J lost 2 bases, and 11 bases lay in between. The CDR3 runs to 15 residues. The germline gives CDR1 LNHDA, CDR2 SQIVND (reference sequence). CDR3 in DNA: TGTGCCAGTAGTATAGCTGTGGCACTAAACACTGAAGCTTTCTTT. Its protein is CASSIAVALNTEAFF.

The genes are TRBV10-3 and TRBJ1-2, with 8 bases aligning to TRBD1. V lost 7 bases, J lost 4 bases, and 11 bases stayed unmatched. This CDR3 comprises 15 residues. Germline V gene sequence: CDR1 ENHRY, CDR2 SYGVKD. Here the CDR3 DNA reads TGTGCCATCATGGCCTTCGACAGGGGTGTCTATGGCTACACCTTC. Its protein product is CAIMAFDRGVYGYTF.

The gene calls are TRBV12-3 or TRBV12-4 and TRBJ1-5, with D uncertain. This CDR3 spans 13 amino acids. V was cut by 6 bases and J by 3 bases, with 9 bases left in between. DNA of the CDR3: TGTGCCAGCAGCTCAGAAAACAATCAGCCCCAGCATTTT. This translates into CASSSENNQPQHF.

The J gene is TRBJ2-1, the V gene TRBV4-3; 11 positions agree with TRBD2. The CDR3 covers 15 residues. V lost 4 bases to trimming and J lost 7 bases; unmatched junction nucleotides: 6. The germline CDR1 and CDR2 sequences are LGHNA and YSLEER. The chain's CDR3 is CASSLGGTSGNEQFF. In DNA, the CDR3 is TGCGCCAGCAGCCTAGGGGGGACTAGCGGAAATGAGCAGTTCTTC.

V and J are TRBV6-5 and TRBJ1-1, with a weak D call TRBD1 (5 bases). Germline CDR1 reads MNHEY; CDR2 reads SVGAGI. CDR3 size: 14 residues. V dropped 5 bases and J dropped 1 base, with 11 bases sitting between them. This CDR3 reads CASSLRAGNTEAFF. CDR3 DNA sequence: TGTGCCAGCAGTCTCAGGGCCGGGAACACTGAAGCTTTCTTT.

This sequence joins TRBV3-1 (or the pseudogene TRBV3-2) and TRBJ1-3; D is ambiguous. The CDR3 totals 14 residues. Germline V lookup: CDR1 LGHDT, CDR2 YNNKEL (reference sequence). The V end was cut by 4 bases, the J end by 4 bases, with 11 bases between. CDR3 region: CASSRGGPGNTIYF. DNA of the CDR3: TGTGCCAGCAGCCGGGGAGGGCCAGGAAACACCATATATTTT.

This chain connects TRBV2 to TRBJ1-1, with D possibly matching TRBD1 (6 bases). The CDR3 contains 14 residues. V was shortened by 2 bases and J by 4 bases, with 11 bases between the two germline ends. Looked up from germline, CDR1 is SNHLY and CDR2 is FYNNEI. The CDR3 is CASSENRGGTEAFF. The CDR3 coding sequence is TGTGCCAGCAGTGAAAATCGAGGGGGCACTGAAGCTTTCTTT.

The genes are TRBV29-1 and TRBJ1-1; TRBD1 matches at 11 bases. CDR3 size: 17 residues. V was clipped by 6 bases and J by 4 bases; unmatched bases: 16. Germline loops: CDR1 SQVTM, CDR2 ANQGSEA. CDR3 sequence (DNA): TGCAGCGTCCAAATACTCCCGGGACAGGGGGGAAGCACTGAAGCTTTCTTT. It is translated as CSVQILPGQGGSTEAFF.

The chain couples TRBV4-1 to TRBJ1-4; 8 nucleotides match TRBD1. V shed 4 bases and J 8 bases; nucleotides not matched to a gene: 9. In germline, CDR1 is MGHRA, CDR2 YSYEKL. The CDR3 is made up of 15 amino acids. Here the CDR3 DNA reads TGCGCCAGCAGCCTCGAACAGGGGGATAGGGAAAAACTGTTTTTT. Encoded protein: CASSLEQGDREKLFF.

V usage is TRBV25-1 and J usage is TRBJ1-5; 7 nucleotides line up with TRBD1. This CDR3 has 13 residues. Germline assignment: CDR1 MGHDK and CDR2 SYGVNS. With V trimmed by 7 bases and J by 2 bases, 2 bases remained unmatched. The CDR3 DNA reads TGTGCCAGCACCGGACAGGGCAATCAGCCCCAGCATTTT. Amino acid sequence: CASTGQGNQPQHF.

This clone was detected a few times. This chain uses TRBV5-1 with TRBJ1-2, with TRBD1 identical over 8 bases. The trim removed 4 bases at V and 5 bases at J, leaving 13 bases unmatched. The V gene's germline CDR1 is SGHRS and CDR2 YFSETQ. The CDR3 runs 16 residues. The CDR3 loop is CASSPTESRQGYGYTF. CDR3 in DNA: TGCGCCAGCAGCCCGACCGAAAGTCGACAGGGGTATGGCTACACCTTC.